This entry is about one TCR beta chain. The antigen it binds to is not known. These data come from a study of T cells expressing NK-cell markers (TCRdb year 2020). The study in broad terms: Three sorted T-cell subsets (CD3+CD56+NKG2C+, CD3+CD56+NKG2C- and CD3+CD56-NKG2C+) from eight donors had their TCR beta-chain repertoires profiled. Seven of the eight sequenced donors were HCMV-seropositive and one was HCMV-seronegative. All eight donors whose samples were sequenced were randomly selected healthy volunteers, three of them men and five women. Libraries were sequenced as 2 x 150 bp reads on Illumina HiSeq 2000/2500, MiSeq or NextSeq.

A commercial ELISA kit detecting HCMV-specific IgG in serum was used to determine HCMV serostatus. Peripheral blood mononuclear cells were isolated from blood by Ficoll density gradient centrifugation. The CDR3 goes from the cysteine to the phenylalanine over 14 residues. Only the protein is available. The reads were generated on an Illumina HiSeq 2000. TCR beta cDNA libraries were made by 5'RACE template switching that added a universal primer site and unique molecular identifiers. cDNA synthesis was primed from the TCR beta constant segment, followed by two successive PCR amplification steps. As for the authors' bioinformatics: MIGEC was used to demultiplex reads and group the reads by UMI, and MiTCR was used to assemble and quantify clonotypes. Only TCR cDNA sequences supported by at least two reads were kept to exclude erroneous sequences. The tcR package was used for downstream repertoire analysis, and clonotypes were matched across fractions by CDR3 nucleotide sequence plus V segment. Antigen specificity was annotated against VDJdb with VDJmatch, allowing one amino acid substitution in CDR3. TCRdb reprocessed the reads and lists each CDR3 protein sequence as a single entry, with no DNA. V and J calls and clone size were set by TCRdb, not the authors. This sample's table carries over 150,000 distinct CDR3 sequences. The leading ten clones occupy more than 35% of the sample.

Results and caveats for the whole study, not just this receptor: Whether the expanded NKG2C-expressing T cell clones were specific for HCMV antigens remained unclear. Those dominant clonotypes were again the most abundant among CD3+CD56-NKG2C+ cells in a handful of donors, at roughly 25-60.1%. In five to seven donors, the dominant CD3+CD56+NKG2C+ clonotypes were among the top 10 CD8+ clonotypes and accounted for roughly 1.0-8% of CD8+ T cells.

Sequenced: blood T cells: a sorted CD56 or NKG2C T cell subset, CD4+ or CD8+ T cells, or bulk PBMC T cells (not recorded which). This TCR was recovered from a woman aged 50 to 60 in good health. Donor details come from another sample of the same person, matched by shared clones. This sequence uses TRBV12-3 or TRBV12-4 and TRBJ2-5; TCRdb picks TRBD1, but there is no DNA to check that call. Here the CDR3 is given as CASRPQGSRETQYF.